Presented here are 24 T cell receptor beta chains from one specimen sequenced in a study of blood T cell repertoires in COVID-19. TCRdb's copy holds only in-frame clones and misses some; the assay was immunoSEQ multiplex PCR. The profile shows more than 150,000 clones, 75% to 90% of them singletons. The sample was peripheral blood. All receptors come from a woman aged 35 to 49 with acute or convalescent COVID-19.

This chain joins TRBV11-3 and TRBJ1-6; TRBD1 matches at 9 bases. The CDR3 is 17 residues long. The junction had 13 bases not matched to a gene; V was cut back by 4 bases and J by 9 bases. Germline CDR1 reads SGHNT; CDR2 reads YENEEA. CDR3 protein: CASSSRPVGQGTSPLHF. CDR3 in DNA: TGTGCCAGCAGCTCCCGACCCGTGGGACAGGGAACTTCACCCCTCCACTTT.

This sequence joins TRBV7-2 and TRBJ2-5, with 10 bases lining up with TRBD2. The germline V gene encodes CDR1 SGHTA and CDR2 FQGNSA. With 0 bases clipped from V and 4 bases from J, the junction kept 5 bases outside the gene matches. CDR3 length: 16 amino acids. The CDR3 here is CASSLAGLAGVETQYF. CDR3 in DNA: TGTGCCAGCAGCTTAGCGGGGCTAGCGGGAGTAGAGACCCAGTACTTC.

The chain has TRBV5-5 and TRBJ2-2, with 8 bases lining up with TRBD1. The CDR3 totals 15 residues. The germline V gene has CDR1 SGHKS and CDR2 YYEKEE (reference sequence). V gave up 4 bases and J gave up 3 bases; unmatched junction bases: 5. The DNA of the CDR3 is TGTGCCAGCAGCCCCACAGGGGGAGACACCGGGGAGCTGTTTTTT. Encoded protein: CASSPTGGDTGELFF.

This clone appeared once. J is TRBJ2-7 and V is TRBV29-1; 7 nucleotides line up with TRBD2. The germline CDR1 and CDR2 sequences are SQVTM and ANQGSEA. The junction had 9 bases not matched to a gene; V was cut back by 3 bases and J by 4 bases. The CDR3 spans 14 residues. The CDR3 sequence: CSVEGGYPSYEQYF. For the CDR3, the DNA is TGCAGCGTTGAGGGAGGGTACCCCTCGTACGAGCAGTACTTC.

The chain has TRBV30 and TRBJ2-3, with 13 bases identical to TRBD2. The CDR3 extends over 15 amino acids. With 1 base clipped from V and 6 bases from J, the junction kept 4 bases outside the gene matches. Germline CDR1 is GTSNPN and CDR2 is SVGIG (reference sequence). The CDR3 loop is CAWSAGTSGADTQYF. CDR3 sequence (DNA): TGTGCCTGGAGTGCCGGGACTAGCGGGGCCGATACGCAGTATTTT.

V usage is TRBV29-1 and J usage is TRBJ2-5; perhaps TRBD2 as D (5 bases). Deletions cut 6 bases from V and 2 bases from J, with 16 bases between. Germline V CDR1 and CDR2: SQVTM, ANQGSEA. The CDR3 loop spans 14 amino acids. The CDR3 DNA follows: TGCAGCGTGCGCCTGAGTAGCGCACAAGAGACCCAGTACTTC. The encoded protein is CSVRLSSAQETQYF.

V is TRBV6-2 or TRBV6-3 and J is TRBJ2-3, with D possibly matching TRBD2 (6 bases). Trimming took off 2 bases at V and 0 bases at J, with 15 bases between the two ends. The CDR3 length is 17 residues. Germline CDR1 MNHEY, CDR2 SVGEGT. CDR3 protein: CASSYGAGATSTDTQYF. CDR3 DNA: TGTGCCAGCAGTTACGGAGCGGGCGCAACTAGCACAGATACGCAGTATTTT.

V usage is TRBV30 and J usage is TRBJ1-4, with no clear D. The V gene's germline CDR1 is GTSNPN and CDR2 SVGIG (reference sequence). The V end lost 0 bases, the J end lost 4 bases, and 9 bases lay between the germline ends. The CDR3 runs 14 residues. The CDR3 bases are TGTGCCTGGAGTGTACCGGGTAATAATGAAAAACTGTTTTTT. Translation gives CAWSVPGNNEKLFF.

J is TRBJ2-1 and V is TRBV6-5, with D unresolved. The CDR3 has 13 amino acids. Germline CDR1 reads MNHEY; CDR2 reads SVGAGI. The germline V and J ends were trimmed by 0 bases and 5 bases, with 5 bases remaining between them. CDR3 loop: CASSYSYNNEQFF. CDR3 coding DNA: TGTGCCAGCAGTTACTCTTACAACAATGAGCAGTTCTTC.

This chain uses TRBV30 with TRBJ1-6; 11 bases line up with TRBD1. V gave up 1 base and J gave up 3 bases; unmatched junction bases: 8. The CDR3 has 18 amino acids. Per the germline V gene, CDR1 is GTSNPN and CDR2 is SVGIG (reference sequence). The CDR3 coding sequence is TGTGCCTGGAGTGGGGGACAGGGGGGTCTCGGCTATAATTCACCCCTCCACTTT. Translating it yields CAWSGGQGGLGYNSPLHF.

The rearrangement joins TRBV7-8 to TRBJ2-7; TRBD2 matches at 12 bases. Germline lookup yields CDR1 SGHVS and CDR2 FQNEAQ. The ends lost 3 bases at V and 6 bases at J; junction bases unmatched: 6. CDR3 length: 15 residues. DNA for the CDR3: TGTGCCAGCAGCTTTGCTAGCGGGGGGGCCTCCGAGCAGTACTTC. Residues: CASSFASGGASEQYF.

The chain joins TRBV7-9 to TRBJ2-7, with 10 bases identical to TRBD1. CDR3 length: 16 residues. V shed 1 base, J shed 5 bases, and the junction held 8 bases outside the gene matches. Germline-derived CDR1 and CDR2 are SEHNR and FQNEAQ (reference sequence). CDR3 nucleotides: TGTGCCAGCAGCTTAGGACTAGGACAGGGGGGCCACGAGCAGTACTTC. It encodes CASSLGLGQGGHEQYF.

The chain is built from TRBV30 and TRBJ1-2; D is ambiguous. This CDR3 has 12 amino acids. Germline CDR1 GTSNPN, CDR2 SVGIG (reference sequence). V was trimmed by 4 bases and J by 4 bases, leaving 10 bases between them. CDR3 DNA: TGTGCCTGGAACAGCCTGAGCTATGGCTACACCTTC. It specifies CAWNSLSYGYTF. Complete variable domain (other parts from reference TRBV30 and TRBJ1-2): SQTIHQWPATLVQPVGSPLSLECTVEGTSNPNLYWYRQAAGRGLQLLFYSVGIGQISSEVPQNLSASRPQDRQFILSSKKLLLSDSGFYLCAWNSLSYGYTFGSGTRLTVV.

The J gene is TRBJ1-5, the V gene TRBV9; TRBD1 aligns across 8 bases. The CDR3 is 14 residues long. The trim removed 3 bases at V and 6 bases at J, leaving 5 bases unmatched. Germline V CDR1 and CDR2: SGDLS, YYNGEE. CDR3 residues: CASSGTGFRQPQHF. CDR3 DNA sequence: TGTGCCAGCAGCGGGACAGGGTTTCGTCAGCCCCAGCATTTT.

This clone occurred once. The same CDR3 also results from other DNA sequences found in this sample. V gene TRBV19 combines with J gene TRBJ2-7; unclear D gene. The CDR3 is 13 residues long. Trimming left V 3 bases short and J 3 bases short, with 9 bases between. Germline V gene sequence: CDR1 LNHDA, CDR2 SQIVND (reference sequence). In DNA, the CDR3 is TGTGCCAGTAGTATCTCAGGATACTACGAGCAGTACTTC. Translated: CASSISGYYEQYF.

The chain couples TRBV6-5 to TRBJ2-3; TRBD2 matches 8 bases. Germline trimming cut 8 bases from V and 0 bases from J; bases unmatched to any gene: 4. Germline CDR1 and CDR2: MNHEY and SVGAGI. The CDR3 length is 14 residues. In nucleotides, the CDR3 is TGTGCCAGCGGGCGGGAGGTGAGCACAGATACGCAGTATTTT. Translation gives CASGREVSTDTQYF.

The rearrangement joins TRBV5-4 to TRBJ1-2; D is undetermined. CDR1 is SGHNT, CDR2 YYREEE, per germline (reference sequence). V was trimmed by 0 bases and J by 4 bases, leaving 16 bases between them. The CDR3 is made up of 16 amino acids. The CDR3 nucleotides read TGTGCCAGCAGCTTGGTGTCCGGAGGAGGTAGCTATGGCTACACCTTC. This encodes CASSLVSGGGSYGYTF. Full variable domain (rest looked up from reference TRBV5-4 and TRBJ1-2): ETGVTQSPTHLIKTRGQQVTLRCSSQSGHNTVSWYQQALGQGPQFIFQYYREEENGRGNFPPRFSGLQFPNYSSELNVNALELDDSALYLCASSLVSGGGSYGYTFGSGTRLTVV.

The genes are TRBV23-1 and TRBJ1-5; unclear D gene. TRBV23-1 is an ORF, and what it does is uncertain. The CDR3 is 15 residues long. V lost 3 bases, J lost 0 bases, and 9 bases lay in between. The CDR3, as DNA: TGCGCCAGCAGTCACACCTATGATAGCAATCAGCCCCAGCATTTT. As protein: CASSHTYDSNQPQHF.

This clone was seen a single time. The rearrangement joins TRBV5-5 to TRBJ2-7; the D is unclear. The CDR3 totals 13 residues. Germline assignment: CDR1 SGHKS and CDR2 YYEKEE (reference sequence). Trimming pared 0 bases from V and 6 bases from J, leaving 10 bases between. CDR3 amino acids: CASSLELAREQYF. The CDR3 DNA reads as TGTGCCAGCAGCTTGGAATTAGCTCGCGAGCAGTACTTC.

The V gene is TRBV11-2, the J gene TRBJ2-7; TRBD1 matches 7 bases. The V gene's germline CDR1 is SGHAT and CDR2 FQNNGV. This CDR3 is built from 15 residues. The ends lost 0 bases at V and 0 bases at J; junction bases unmatched: 2. CDR3 coding DNA: TGTGCCAGCAGCTTAGATAGGACAGGCTCCTACGAGCAGTACTTC. Translation: CASSLDRTGSYEQYF. Complete variable domain (other parts from reference TRBV11-2 and TRBJ2-7): EAGVAQSPRYKIIEKRQSVAFWCNPISGHATLYWYQQILGQGPKLLIQFQNNGVVDDSQLPKDRFSAERLKGVDSTLKIQPAKLEDSAVYLCASSLDRTGSYEQYFGPGTRLTVT.

This chain uses TRBV19 with TRBJ1-3; possibly TRBD1 for D (5 bases). There are 15 residues in the CDR3. V lost 5 bases to trimming and J lost 0 bases, with 11 bases between them. Looked up from germline, CDR1 is LNHDA and CDR2 is SQIVND (reference sequence). For the CDR3, the DNA is TGTGCCAGTAGTGCGACCACAGGCTCTGGAAACACCATATATTTT. Translation gives CASSATTGSGNTIYF.

The genes are TRBV7-2 and TRBJ2-2, with D hard to call. Germline lookup yields CDR1 SGHTA and CDR2 FQGNSA. The length of the CDR3 is 17 residues. V was pared by 0 bases and J by 3 bases, with 14 bases between. The CDR3 spells CASSLAFSHKDTGELFF. The CDR3, as DNA: TGTGCCAGCAGCTTAGCTTTTAGCCATAAAGACACCGGGGAGCTGTTTTTT.

The V call is TRBV6-2 or TRBV6-3, the J call TRBJ2-1; TRBD2 agrees at 10 bases. The V gene's germline CDR1 is MNHEY and CDR2 SVGEGT. CDR3 length: 19 amino acids. Germline trimming cut 4 bases from V and 10 bases from J; bases unmatched to any gene: 22. CDR3 coding DNA: TGTGCCAGCAGTTTCCGAACCTCCTCTAGCGGGGGTGCCCTACGGGAGCAGTTCTTC. Translating it yields CASSFRTSSSGGALREQFF.

The chain has TRBV24-1 and TRBJ2-4, with TRBD2 as a possible D gene (6 bases). Between the trimmed V and J ends, which lost 4 bases and 0 bases, there was a span of 12 bases. This CDR3 is 16 amino acids long. Germline V gives CDR1 KGHDR, CDR2 SFDVKD. DNA for the CDR3: TGTGCCACCAGTGACGGTGGGGAGGTAGCCAAAAACATTCAGTACTTC. Translating gives CATSDGGEVAKNIQYF.